This is a list of T cell receptor beta chains from one sample in a study of CD8 T cells in Susac syndrome. TCRdb itself ran the immunoSEQ multiplex PCR reads through MiXCR, one entry per CDR3 protein. The sample carries about 190,000 distinct CDR3 sequences, roughly 91% recorded once. The sample was CD4+ T cells from PBMCs. These TCRs come from a human donor with Susac syndrome. Each CDR3 is given with its conserved first and last residue. The D gene is left open where the match is weak. Expanded clones are given a class, and other clones once, few, many or no size at all.

clone_size | j_call | v_call | d_call | cdr3_nt | cdr3_aa
NA | TRBJ2-5 | TRBV7-2 | TRBD2 | TGTGCCAGCAGCCCCCGCTGGGCGGGGGACTTCTCGGTGGAGACCCAGTACTTC | CASSPRWAGDFSVETQYF
NA | TRBJ1-2 | TRBV20-1 | NA | TGCAGTGCCAACCCTCGGGGGGACTATGGCTACACCTTC | CSANPRGDYGYTF
NA | TRBJ2-1 | TRBV6-1 | NA | TGTGCCAGCAGTGAGTTGGGTGTTCGGCCTTATGAGCAGTTCTTC | CASSELGVRPYEQFF
NA | TRBJ2-7 | TRBV12-3/TRBV12-4 | NA | TGTGCCAGCAGTCAAAAGGGGAGCTCCTACGAGCAGTACTTC | CASSQKGSSYEQYF
NA | TRBJ2-2 | TRBV20-1 | TRBD2 | TGCAGTGCACCGTTGAGGGGACTAGCGGGGACCGGGGAGCTGTTTTTT | CSAPLRGLAGTGELFF
few | TRBJ2-2 | TRBV18 | NA | TGTGCCAGCTCACCCGAAAAGGTCACCGGGGAGCTGTTTTTT | CASSPEKVTGELFF
NA | TRBJ2-1 | TRBV12-3/TRBV12-4 | NA | TGTGCCAGCAGTTCCCTCGGTCTGGTGGCAACGTACAATGAGCAGTTCTTC | CASSSLGLVATYNEQFF
NA | TRBJ2-6 | TRBV20-1 | NA | TGCAGTGCTAGTCGGCAGGGCAGCTCTGGGGCCAACGTCCTGACTTTC | CSASRQGSSGANVLTF
NA | TRBJ2-1 | TRBV5-6 | NA | TGTGCCAGCAGCTCCCCTAGCGTTAGCTCCTACAATGAGCAGTTCTTC | CASSSPSVSSYNEQFF
NA | TRBJ2-7 | TRBV9 | NA | TGTGCCAGCAGCGTAGGGTCCGAAGCCTACGAGCAGTACTTC | CASSVGSEAYEQYF
NA | TRBJ1-4 | TRBV19 | NA | TGTGCCAGTAGTATTGGTCCCGAAGGGGAAAAACTGTTTTTT | CASSIGPEGEKLFF
NA | TRBJ2-7 | TRBV7-9 | TRBD2 | TGTGCCAGCAGCTTGACTAGCGTGTACGAGCAGTACTTC | CASSLTSVYEQYF
NA | TRBJ2-3 | TRBV19 | NA | TGTGCCAGTAACCCGGTGAAATCAGATACGCAGTATTTT | CASNPVKSDTQYF
NA | TRBJ2-1 | TRBV20-1 | TRBD2 | TGCAGTGCTAGAGATCATTTAGCGGAAGGACTAGTAGGCAATGAGCAGTTCTTC | CSARDHLAEGLVGNEQFF
NA | TRBJ1-5 | TRBV20-1 | NA | TGCAGTGCTAGAGATCCGGGCAGGGCGTCCAATCAGCCCCAGCATTTT | CSARDPGRASNQPQHF
NA | TRBJ1-6 | TRBV2 | NA | TGTGCCAGCAGTGAGAGTATCGGACAGCATAATTCACCCCTCCACTTT | CASSESIGQHNSPLHF
NA | TRBJ1-5 | TRBV18 | TRBD1 | TGTGCCAGCTCATCAACAGGGGCGGATCAGCCCCAGCATTTT | CASSSTGADQPQHF
once | TRBJ1-5 | TRBV5-1 | TRBD1 | TGCGCCAGCAGCTTGGAGGGGGACAGCTATCAGCCCCAGCATTTT | CASSLEGDSYQPQHF
NA | TRBJ1-1 | TRBV18 | NA | TGTGCCAGCTCACCACCCCCAGAGCCCAGAACCACTGAAGCTTTCTTT | CASSPPPEPRTTEAFF
NA | TRBJ2-3 | TRBV6-4 | TRBD2 | TGTGCCAGCAGTCAGTATCCGGCGGGAGTATTGACAGATACGCAGTATTTT | CASSQYPAGVLTDTQYF
NA | TRBJ2-1 | TRBV4-1 | NA | TGCGCCAGCAGCCAAGTCGGTGGGAAAGCCTACAATGAGCAGTTCTTC | CASSQVGGKAYNEQFF
NA | TRBJ2-1 | TRBV6-2/TRBV6-3 | NA | TGTGCCAGCAGTTACCCGCTTGACCGTAATGAGCAGTTCTTC | CASSYPLDRNEQFF
NA | TRBJ2-7 | TRBV2 | NA | TGTGCCAGCAGTGTTGCACAGGACGTCCAGCAGTACTTC | CASSVAQDVQQYF
once | TRBJ2-1 | TRBV6-2/TRBV6-3 | TRBD2 | TGTGCCAGCAGGAAAACCGGGACTAGCGGGAGTTTAGAGCAGTTCTTC | CASRKTGTSGSLEQFF
few | TRBJ2-7 | TRBV13 | NA | TGTGCCAGCAGCTTAGAAAAGGGAGGATACGAGCAGTACTTC | CASSLEKGGYEQYF
NA | TRBJ2-7 | TRBV12-3/TRBV12-4 | TRBD2 | TGTGCCAGCACCCTAGCGGGAGGCGACGAGCAGTACTTC | CASTLAGGDEQYF
NA | TRBJ2-7 | TRBV6-2/TRBV6-3 | TRBD2 | TGTGCCAGCAGTTCCGGGACTAGCGATTCCTACGAGCAGTACTTC | CASSSGTSDSYEQYF
NA | TRBJ2-7 | TRBV25-1 | NA | TGTGCCAGCAGTGAATATGGGGCAGGGAGCTCCTACGAGCAGTACTTC | CASSEYGAGSSYEQYF
NA | TRBJ2-5 | TRBV5-1 | NA | TGCGCCAGCAGCTTGGGCCAGCTTCAAGAGACCCAGTACTTC | CASSLGQLQETQYF
NA | TRBJ2-6 | TRBV5-1 | NA | TGCGCCAGCAGCTTGGTCGCAGGGACTGGGGCCAACGTCCTGACTTTC | CASSLVAGTGANVLTF
NA | TRBJ1-6 | TRBV2 | NA | TGTGCCAGCAGGGGGATGAAAGAGAGCTCCTATAATTCACCCCTCCACTTT | CASRGMKESSYNSPLHF
NA | TRBJ1-6 | TRBV20-1 | NA | TGCAGTGCTAGAGATGAGTCGCGGGTCGGGAATTCACCCCTCCACTTT | CSARDESRVGNSPLHF
NA | TRBJ2-1 | TRBV3-1 | TRBD2 | TGTGCCAGCAGCCAAGATTACCTAGCGGGAGAGGAGCAGTTCTTC | CASSQDYLAGEEQFF
NA | TRBJ2-7 | TRBV18 | NA | TGTGCCAGCTCACCACCGATGGGGGAAATCGGCGAGCAGTACTTC | CASSPPMGEIGEQYF
NA | TRBJ1-2 | TRBV18 | NA | TGTGCCAGCTCACCACGAGCAGATCCGAACTATGGCTACACCTTC | CASSPRADPNYGYTF
NA | TRBJ2-3 | TRBV20-1 | NA | TGCTGTGTGAGAGATTCGTTGGCCTCGAGGCCAGGTACGCAGTATTTT | CCVRDSLASRPGTQYF
NA | TRBJ2-3 | TRBV28 | NA | TGTGCCAGCAGTTTAGTCACCAGGAGAGATACGCAGTATTTT | CASSLVTRRDTQYF
NA | TRBJ1-6 | TRBV5-6 | NA | TGTGCCAGCAGCTTACGGGGCATAGGGGATTCACCCCTCCACTTT | CASSLRGIGDSPLHF
NA | TRBJ2-5 | TRBV20-1 | TRBD1 | TGCAGTGCCCGAAGGACAGGGGTATTCGAGACCCAGTACTTC | CSARRTGVFETQYF
NA | TRBJ1-2 | TRBV28 | NA | TGTGCCAGCAGTGGGGAGGGGAAGGGCCTGGGCTACACCTTC | CASSGEGKGLGYTF
NA | TRBJ2-1 | TRBV15 | NA | TGTGCCACCAGCAGAGATCGGGAGCGGTCCAGCCCTTACAATGAGCAGTTCTTC | CATSRDRERSSPYNEQFF
NA | TRBJ1-5 | TRBV5-1 | TRBD1 | TGCGCCAGCAGCCAGACAGGGGATGAAAGTCAGCCCCAGCATTTT | CASSQTGDESQPQHF
NA | TRBJ2-2 | TRBV19 | TRBD2 | TGTGCCAGTAGTAGTCCTGCCGGGAGGGTTAACACCGGGGAGCTGTTTTTT | CASSSPAGRVNTGELFF
NA | TRBJ1-1 | TRBV7-6 | NA | TGTGCCAGCAGCCGTACCGACGGTGAAGTTTTCTTT | CASSRTDGEVFF
NA | TRBJ1-3 | TRBV6-6 | TRBD1 | TGTGCCAGCAGTAACCCGGGACAGCCGGGAAACACCATATATTTT | CASSNPGQPGNTIYF
NA | TRBJ2-2 | TRBV2 | NA | TGTGCCAGCAGTGATAAGGGACAACCGACATGGGGGACCGGGGAGCTGTTTTTT | CASSDKGQPTWGTGELFF
NA | TRBJ1-1 | TRBV3-1 | TRBD1 | TGTGCCAGCAACCTTGGGACAGGGAACACTGAAGCTTTCTTT | CASNLGTGNTEAFF
NA | TRBJ2-1 | TRBV3-1 | NA | TGTGCCAGCAGCCAAAATAACAATGAGCAGTTCTTC | CASSQNNNEQFF
NA | TRBJ1-4 | TRBV27 | NA | TGTGCCAGCAGTTCGGGACGAACAGGGAAAAAACTGTTTTTT | CASSSGRTGKKLFF
NA | TRBJ1-2 | TRBV20-1 | NA | TGCAGTGCTTCCGGGACTCAGGGCTACACCTTC | CSASGTQGYTF
NA | TRBJ2-2 | TRBV20-1 | NA | TGCAGTGCTGAAAATACAGGGAACACCGGGGAGCTGTTTTTT | CSAENTGNTGELFF
NA | TRBJ2-2 | TRBV12-3/TRBV12-4 | TRBD1 | TGTGCCAGCAGTTTCGGGACAGAGAACACCGGGGAGCTGTTTTTT | CASSFGTENTGELFF